These 19 T cell receptor beta chains originate from one sample sequenced in a study of Ad26.COV2.S vaccination and SARS-CoV-2 variants. Method: immunoSEQ multiplex PCR; TCRdb's copy keeps in-frame clones and lacks some. The sample shows about 350,000 clones, around 90% of them seen only once. The specimen was peripheral blood, collected after recovery from COVID-19. The source of these receptors is a human donor who had recovered from COVID-19.

The chain combines TRBV9 with TRBJ1-1, with D unclear. The V gene's germline CDR1 is SGDLS and CDR2 YYNGEE. The CDR3 is 13 amino acids. The germline V and J ends were trimmed by 5 bases and 4 bases, with 12 bases remaining between them. The CDR3 loop reads CASSNSWSTEAFF. CDR3 DNA sequence: TGTGCCAGCAGTAATTCCTGGAGCACTGAAGCTTTCTTT. The complete variable domain, with remaining parts taken from reference TRBV9 and TRBJ1-1, reads DSGVTQTPKHLITATGQRVTLRCSPRSGDLSVYWYQQSLDQGLQFLIQYYNGEERAKGNILERFSAQQFPDLHSELNLSSLELGDSALYFCASSNSWSTEAFFGQGTRLTVV.

In regard to this clone: At one end the junction does not follow the germline gene, possibly because of a read error. The V gene is TRBV7-7, the J gene TRBJ2-5, with 9 bases aligning to TRBD2. CDR1 is SSHAT and CDR2 is FNYEAQ in the germline V gene (reference sequence). This CDR3 comprises 17 residues. The CDR3 region has the DNA TGTGCTAGCAGCTTAGCGTCGGCTAGCGGGGCCCAAGAGACCCAGTACTTC. Protein sequence: CASSLASASGAQETQYF.

This chain's CDR3 is CASRGFGTNEKLFF. CDR3 coding DNA: TGTGCCTCCCGGGGATTCGGGACGAATGAAAAACTGTTTTTT. The rearrangement links TRBV14 to TRBJ1-4; D might be TRBD1 (5 bases). CDR1 and CDR2 (germline): SGHDN, FVKESK. The germline V and J ends were trimmed by 11 bases and 5 bases, with 18 bases remaining between them. CDR3 length: 14 amino acids.

The V call is TRBV7-3, the J call TRBJ2-3; D is uncertain. Trimming cost V 5 bases and J 2 bases, with 2 bases left between them. Germline CDR1 SGHTA, CDR2 FQGTGA. This CDR3 is built from 11 residues. The chain's CDR3 is CASSNTDTQYF. The DNA for the CDR3 is TGTGCCAGCAGCAACACAGATACGCAGTATTTT.

The V and J genes are TRBV9 and TRBJ2-7; maybe TRBD2 (6 bases). Trimming left V 0 bases short and J 2 bases short, with 12 bases between. The CDR3 is 15 amino acids. The germline gives CDR1 SGDLS, CDR2 YYNGEE. CDR3: CASSVGGGVAYEQYF. CDR3 bases: TGTGCCAGCAGCGTAGGTGGCGGGGTAGCCTACGAGCAGTACTTC.

V is TRBV4-1 and J is TRBJ1-1, with D possibly TRBD1 on 6 matching bases. The germline V and J ends were trimmed by 4 bases and 8 bases, with 20 bases remaining between them. CDR1 MGHRA and CDR2 YSYEKL come from the germline V gene. This CDR3 is 15 amino acids long. This CDR3 reads CASSLLTGGLIEAFF. For the CDR3, the DNA is TGCGCCAGCAGCCTATTAACGGGGGGCCTAATCGAAGCTTTCTTT.

This clone turned up a few times. This sequence joins TRBV2 and TRBJ1-2, with D hard to call. Deletions cut 3 bases from V and 8 bases from J, with 13 bases between. The length of the CDR3 is 13 residues. Germline V CDR1 and CDR2: SNHLY, FYNNEI. CDR3 nucleotides: TGTGCCAGCAGTGATACTGGGTCCGGGGGCTACACCTTC. It translates to CASSDTGSGGYTF.

This clone was counted only a few times. V and J are TRBV9 and TRBJ1-6, with 9 bases fitting TRBD1. The J segment lost 8 bases and the V segment lost 2 bases, leaving 8 bases of the junction unmatched. The CDR3 is 16 amino acids. Germline CDR1 and CDR2: SGDLS and YYNGEE. The CDR3 reads CASSVAPDRGYSPLHF. DNA for the CDR3: TGTGCCAGCAGCGTCGCACCGGACAGGGGTTATTCACCCCTCCACTTT.

The V and J genes are TRBV7-9 and TRBJ2-7, with D possibly matching TRBD1 (5 bases). Trimming took 3 bases from V and 5 from J, leaving 11 bases between them. Germline-derived CDR1 and CDR2 are SEHNR and FQNEAQ (reference sequence). The CDR3 contains 13 residues. The CDR3 region has the DNA TGTGCCAGCAGCTTGCCAGGGTACCACGAGCAGTACTTC. Translating gives CASSLPGYHEQYF. Drawing the rest from reference TRBV7-9 and TRBJ2-7, the complete variable domain is DTGVSQNPRHKITKRGQNVTFRCDPISEHNRLYWYRQTLGQGPEFLTYFQNEAQLEKSRLLSDRFSAERPKGSFSTLEIQRTEQGDSAMYLCASSLPGYHEQYFGPGTRLTVT.

The chain carries TRBV6-6 and TRBJ1-4, with D tentatively TRBD1 (5 bases). This CDR3 is 14 amino acids long. CDR1 is MNHNY, CDR2 SVGAGI, per germline (reference sequence). The V end lost 6 bases, the J end lost 3 bases, and 11 bases lay between the germline ends. The DNA of the CDR3 is TGTGCCAGCAGCTGGGTGGGGCCTAATGAAAAACTGTTTTTT. It specifies CASSWVGPNEKLFF.

The chain employs TRBV5-1 and TRBJ2-7; D might be TRBD2 (6 bases). V dropped 0 bases and J dropped 6 bases, with 10 bases sitting between them. CDR1 is SGHRS and CDR2 is YFSETQ in the germline V gene. This CDR3 has 13 amino acids. The CDR3 DNA sequence: TGCGCCAGCAGCTTGGTGGAGGGAAGCGAGCAGTACTTC. This translates into CASSLVEGSEQYF.

J is TRBJ1-2 and V is TRBV19; D not resolved. The V end lost 7 bases, the J end lost 0 bases, and 12 bases lay between the germline ends. CDR3 length: 14 amino acids. Germline V gene data show CDR1 as LNHDA and CDR2 as SQIVND (reference sequence). The chain's CDR3 is CASNNDIANYGYTF. Written as DNA, the CDR3 is TGTGCCAGTAACAACGACATAGCTAACTATGGCTACACCTTC. Full variable domain (remainder filled in from reference TRBV19 and TRBJ1-2): DGGITQSPKYLFRKEGQNVTLSCEQNLNHDAMYWYRQDPGQGLRLIYYSQIVNDFQKGDIAEGYSVSREKKESFPLTVTSAQKNPTAFYLCASNNDIANYGYTFGSGTRLTVV.

V is TRBV10-3 and J is TRBJ2-3, with D possibly called TRBD1 or TRBD2 (6 bases each). Germline V gene data show CDR1 as ENHRY and CDR2 as SYGVKD. Trimming removed 7 bases at V and 0 bases at J, with 17 bases between. The CDR3 is 16 residues long. CDR3 nucleotide sequence: TGTGCCATCAAGTCGGGGGCCGAGGTTAGCACAGATACGCAGTATTTT. Its protein product is CAIKSGAEVSTDTQYF.

The gene calls are TRBV6-1 and TRBJ2-7, with TRBD1 identical over 9 bases. From germline, CDR1 is MNHNS and CDR2 SASEGT. The CDR3 extends over 15 amino acids. V shed 3 bases and J 1 base; nucleotides not matched to a gene: 4. The CDR3 region is CASSDPGQGSYEQYF. The CDR3 coding sequence is TGTGCCAGCAGTGACCCGGGACAGGGTTCCTACGAGCAGTACTTC.

CDR3 DNA: TGTGCCAGCAGCCTCGACAGGGAACCACCCCTCCACTTT. This translates into CASSLDREPPLHF. The J gene is TRBJ1-6, the V gene TRBV7-2; 7 bases fit TRBD1. Germline values: CDR1 SGHTA, CDR2 FQGNSA. Trimming at V came to 5 bases and at J to 11 bases, leaving 6 bases not matched to a gene. The CDR3 extends over 13 amino acids.

The chain carries TRBV6-1 and TRBJ2-7; D gene unclear. The V end was cut by 0 bases, the J end by 2 bases, with 8 bases between. CDR3 size: 14 residues. Per the germline V gene, CDR1 is MNHNS and CDR2 is SASEGT. CDR3 DNA: TGTGCCAGCAGTGAAGCGCTCAGCACCTACGAGCAGTACTTC. This translates into CASSEALSTYEQYF.

V and J are TRBV9 and TRBJ2-7, with 7 bases matching TRBD2. The CDR3 totals 14 residues. CDR1 is SGDLS, CDR2 YYNGEE, per germline. The V segment lost 2 bases and the J segment 2 bases; nucleotides outside the gene matches: 4. Here the CDR3 DNA reads TGTGCCAGCAGCGTGGGAGGGGAGACCTACGAGCAGTACTTC. Translated: CASSVGGETYEQYF.

The chain carries TRBV6-6 and TRBJ1-2, with D maybe TRBD1 (5 bases). Per the germline V gene, CDR1 is MNHNY and CDR2 is SVGAGI (reference sequence). Between the trimmed V and J ends, which lost 4 bases and 8 bases, there was a span of 20 bases. This CDR3 is built from 15 residues. The CDR3 DNA reads TGTGCCAGCAGTTTAGGCGGCCTAGGGGAAGAAGGCTACACCTTC. As protein: CASSLGGLGEEGYTF.

This clone has just one count. The chain uses TRBV3-1 (or the pseudogene TRBV3-2) and TRBJ2-7, with 10 nucleotides matching TRBD1. The CDR3 covers 15 residues. The germline V gene encodes CDR1 LGHDT and CDR2 YNNKEL (reference sequence). J was trimmed by 4 bases and V by 4 bases; bases with no gene match: 7. The CDR3 region is CASSPGQGIGYEQYF. In DNA, the CDR3 is TGTGCCAGCAGCCCGGGACAGGGGATTGGGTACGAGCAGTACTTC.